The 8 T cell receptor beta chains below were found in one sample sequenced in a study of vaccination and CD4 T cells after COVID-19. Oncomine TCR Beta short-read sequencing was applied to DNA from cultured CD4+ T cells. TCRdb reprocessed the PCR reads with MiXCR, giving one entry per CDR3 protein. The sample lists about 15,000 distinct CDR3 sequences; around 49% were seen once. Documented treatment: approximately nine-day PBMC culture with coronavirus spike peptide pools or control peptides (ViraFEST assay). Their specific antigens are unknown. The sequenced sample was CD4+ T cells from blood, cultured in vitro. All receptors derive from a human donor who had recovered from COVID-19.

This clonotype was found a few times. The chain joins TRBV11-2 to TRBJ2-2, with D possibly TRBD1 on 5 matching bases. The germline V and J ends were trimmed by 1 base and 4 bases, with 10 bases remaining between them. The CDR3 length is 15 residues. The germline V gene has CDR1 SGHAT and CDR2 FQNNGV. The CDR3 reads CASSLGGQSTGELFF. The CDR3 DNA follows: TGTGCCAGCAGCTTAGGAGGACAAAGCACCGGGGAGCTGTTTTTT.

This clonotype turned up a few times. The chain couples TRBV27 to TRBJ2-5, with TRBD2 identical over 7 bases. From germline, CDR1 is MNHEY and CDR2 SMNVEV (reference sequence). This CDR3 comprises 17 residues. Trimming removed 1 base from V and 3 bases from J; junction bases left unmatched: 11. CDR3 protein: CASSLFSPPREEETQYF. CDR3 coding DNA: TGTGCCAGCAGTTTATTTTCCCCCCCCCGGGAGGAAGAGACCCAGTACTTC.

V and J are TRBV6-5 and TRBJ2-7, with 7 nucleotides matching TRBD2. Trimming took 0 bases from V and 6 from J; bases not matched to a gene: 8. Germline lookup yields CDR1 MNHEY and CDR2 SVGAGI. The length of the CDR3 is 15 residues. Written as DNA, the CDR3 is TGTGCCAGCAGTTACTCATGGGAGCGGGGAGGCGAGCAGTACTTC. Amino acids: CASSYSWERGGEQYF.

The chain combines TRBV5-1 with TRBJ2-7; 9 bases align to TRBD1. CDR3 size: 18 residues. The ends lost 6 bases at V and 3 bases at J; junction bases unmatched: 19. CDR1 and CDR2 from the germline V gene are SGHRS and YFSETQ. The CDR3 DNA follows: TGCGCCAGCATGATGATGCCGGGACAGGGATCCTTGAGCTACGAGCAGTACTTC. Translated, it gives CASMMMPGQGSLSYEQYF.

The chain employs TRBV6-5 and TRBJ2-1; TRBD2 aligns across 11 bases. The J call is uncertain, as TRBJ2-7 better fits the DNA end. CDR1 is MNHEY, CDR2 SVGAGI, per germline. The CDR3 runs 17 residues. The CDR3 region has the DNA TGTGCCAGCAGTTCCGCCGCCTTAGCGGGGGGGCGTTCCGAGCAGTACTTC. Translated: CASSSAALAGGRSEQYF.

This clonotype was found a few times. The chain combines TRBV6-5 with TRBJ2-7, with 7 bases matching TRBD1. V shed 4 bases, J shed 3 bases, and the junction held 6 bases outside the gene matches. Germline CDR1 reads MNHEY; CDR2 reads SVGAGI. The CDR3 is 14 residues long. CDR3 DNA sequence: TGTGCCAGCAGTTTGCCCTCAGGGGGCTACGAGCAGTACTTC. Protein product: CASSLPSGGYEQYF.

The genes are TRBV7-6 and TRBJ2-1; D not certain. The germline V gene encodes CDR1 SGHVS and CDR2 FNYEAQ. The V gene lost 5 bases and the J gene lost 5 bases, with 19 bases spanning the gap. This CDR3 spans 16 amino acids. The CDR3 loop is CASSPPRVGTHNEQFF. Here the CDR3 DNA reads TGTGCCAGCAGCCCCCCTAGGGTTGGCACACACAATGAGCAGTTCTTC. Together with reference TRBV7-6 and TRBJ2-1, the CDR3 gives the full variable domain: GAGVSQSPRYKVTKRGQDVALRCDPISGHVSLYWYRQALGQGPEFLTYFNYEAQQDKSGLPNDRFSAERPEGSISTLTIQRTEQRDSAMYRCASSPPRVGTHNEQFFGPGTRLTVL.

J is TRBJ2-1 and V is TRBV28; 9 bases map to TRBD1. Germline-derived CDR1 and CDR2 are MDHEN and SYDVKM. The CDR3 is 15 amino acids. V was pared by 4 bases and J by 7 bases, with 8 bases of the junction left unmatched. CDR3 amino acids: CASSSSGQGWNEQFF. The CDR3 bases are TGTGCCAGCAGTTCTTCAGGACAGGGGTGGAATGAGCAGTTCTTC.